This entry lists 19 T cell receptor beta chains sequenced from one sample in a study of CD4+ T cells in melanoma (dated 2022 in TCRdb). Library prep was done by the immunoSEQ multiplex PCR assay. TCRdb stores this immuneACCESS table with in-frame sequences only. Part of the clones is absent; in the studies checked, under half of the shortfall reflects unresolved V genes, and no reason is known for the rest. For this sample the table gives tens of thousands of clones, of which over 60% were detected only once. The ten largest account for around 4.8% of the sample. Sequencing input: tumor tissue. These receptors were collected from a human donor with melanoma.

This chain uses TRBV5-1 with TRBJ2-5; 9 positions agree with TRBD1. Germline CDR1 SGHRS, CDR2 YFSETQ. The length of the CDR3 is 16 residues. J was trimmed by 3 bases and V by 4 bases; bases with no gene match: 10. The CDR3 reads CASSLELGQGKETQYF. CDR3 coding DNA: TGCGCCAGCAGCCTTGAACTGGGACAGGGAAAAGAGACCCAGTACTTC.

The chain employs TRBV11-2 and TRBJ2-7; D gene uncertain. The germline V gene encodes CDR1 SGHAT and CDR2 FQNNGV. V shed 2 bases and J shed 2 bases, with 7 bases lying between them. This CDR3 spans 13 amino acids. The CDR3: CASSLHTAYEQYF. CDR3 nucleotides: TGTGCCAGCAGCTTACACACCGCCTACGAGCAGTACTTC.

The CDR3 region is CASSLVGIADTQYF. The DNA of the CDR3 is TGTGCCAGCAGCTTAGTCGGGATCGCAGATACGCAGTATTTT. V is TRBV7-2 and J is TRBJ2-3; tentatively, D is TRBD2 (5 bases). CDR1 is SGHTA and CDR2 is FQGNSA in the germline V gene. V lost 1 base to trimming and J lost 4 bases, with 9 bases between them. The CDR3 runs 14 residues.

J is TRBJ1-2 and V is TRBV10-3; 9 nucleotides agree with TRBD1. The CDR3 loop spans 14 amino acids. Germline trimming cut 2 bases from V and 5 bases from J; bases unmatched to any gene: 3. From germline, CDR1 is ENHRY and CDR2 SYGVKD. The CDR3 nucleotides read TGTGCCATCAGTGAGCCGGGACAGGGTTATGGCTACACCTTC. This encodes CAISEPGQGYGYTF.

The V gene is TRBV10-3, the J gene TRBJ2-5; D is undetermined. Gene TRBJ2-7 matches the end of the DNA better, so the J call may be wrong. The CDR3 loop spans 13 amino acids. Germline-derived CDR1 and CDR2 are ENHRY and SYGVKD. CDR3 DNA sequence: TGTGCCATCAGTGATATAGTCTCCTACGAGCAGTACTTC. This translates into CAISDIVSYEQYF.

The J gene is TRBJ2-3, the V gene TRBV28, with D maybe TRBD2 (5 bases). Germline CDR1 is MDHEN and CDR2 is SYDVKM. The ends were cut back, 10 bases at V and 2 bases at J, with 7 bases in the middle. The CDR3 contains 11 residues. The DNA for the CDR3 is TGTGCCACGGGATTCACAGATACGCAGTATTTT. This gives the protein CATGFTDTQYF.

J is TRBJ1-2 and V is TRBV7-2; no reliable D call. In germline, CDR1 is SGHTA, CDR2 FQGNSA. Trimming left V 5 bases short and J 5 bases short, with 15 bases between. This CDR3 comprises 14 residues. CDR3 sequence: CASSLAKDLYGYTF. The CDR3 region has the DNA TGTGCCAGCAGCCTTGCCAAGGACTTGTATGGCTACACCTTC.

This clone has just a few counts. The chain couples TRBV9 to TRBJ1-2; TRBD1 agrees at 7 bases. CDR3 length: 15 residues. V lost 0 bases, J lost 4 bases, and 6 bases stayed unmatched. Per the germline V gene, CDR1 is SGDLS and CDR2 is YYNGEE. CDR3 in DNA: TGTGCCAGCAGCGTAGCTGCAGGGGGGATCTATGGCTACACCTTC. Its protein product is CASSVAAGGIYGYTF. The full variable domain, in which reference TRBV9 and TRBJ1-2 provide the parts outside the CDR3, is DSGVTQTPKHLITATGQRVTLRCSPRSGDLSVYWYQQSLDQGLQFLIQYYNGEERAKGNILERFSAQQFPDLHSELNLSSLELGDSALYFCASSVAAGGIYGYTFGSGTRLTVV.

V is TRBV5-1 and J is TRBJ2-7, with 7 bases identical to TRBD1. The CDR3 sequence is 13 residues long. V lost 4 bases, J lost 5 bases, and 6 bases stayed unmatched. Germline V gene lookup returns CDR1 SGHRS and CDR2 YFSETQ. Written as DNA, the CDR3 is TGCGCCAGCAGCGCCGGGACAGTCAACGAGCAGTACTTC. Encoded protein: CASSAGTVNEQYF.

This clone has a single count. The rearrangement joins TRBV5-1 to TRBJ2-2; possible D gene TRBD2, 6 bases. V gave up 4 bases and J gave up 6 bases, with 25 bases separating them. This CDR3 contains 18 residues. CDR1 SGHRS and CDR2 YFSETQ come from the germline V gene. The CDR3 spells CASSQFARTTGVAGELFF. CDR3 coding DNA: TGCGCCAGCAGCCAATTTGCCCGGACTACCGGGGTCGCCGGGGAGCTGTTTTTT.

In this sample, this clone turned up a few times. This sequence joins TRBV6-1 and TRBJ2-6; either TRBD1 or TRBD2 may fit D (5 bases each). Trimming cost V 4 bases and J 0 bases, with 13 bases left between them. This CDR3 has 17 amino acids. Germline loops: CDR1 MNHNS, CDR2 SASEGT. The CDR3 coding sequence is TGTGCCAGCAGTGGGCTCAGGGAGCTCTCTGGGGCCAACGTCCTGACTTTC. Translated, it gives CASSGLRELSGANVLTF.

This clone was observed a single time. The V and J genes are TRBV7-2 and TRBJ1-6, with no clear D. Germline loops: CDR1 SGHTA, CDR2 FQGNSA. This CDR3 is built from 13 residues. Trimming took 0 bases from V and 9 from J, leaving 6 bases between them. This CDR3 reads CASSLADGSPLHF. CDR3 nucleotides: TGTGCCAGCAGCTTAGCGGACGGTTCACCCCTCCACTTT.

V is TRBV5-8 and J is TRBJ1-1; maybe TRBD1 (6 bases). The CDR3 consists of 12 residues. Germline lookup yields CDR1 SGHTS and CDR2 YDEGEE. With 7 bases removed from V and 1 base from J, the gap between germline ends came to 8 bases. The CDR3 loop reads CASDRWNTEAFF. CDR3 coding DNA: TGTGCCAGCGACAGGTGGAACACTGAAGCTTTCTTT.

This clone has a single count. The chain links TRBV20-1 to TRBJ1-1, with D tentatively TRBD1 (5 bases). With 6 bases removed from V and 6 bases from J, the gap between germline ends came to 11 bases. Per germline, CDR1 DFQATT and CDR2 SNEGSKA (reference sequence). The CDR3 has 11 amino acids. CDR3 amino acids: CSAGPTSEAFF. The CDR3 coding sequence is TGCAGTGCGGGGCCGACTTCTGAAGCTTTCTTT.

This chain links TRBV7-6 with TRBJ2-2, with D possibly TRBD2 on 6 matching bases. CDR3 length equals 16 residues. Germline lookup yields CDR1 SGHVS and CDR2 FNYEAQ. V was trimmed by 0 bases and J by 5 bases, leaving 13 bases between them. The CDR3 is CASSLAVGAGTGELFF. The DNA of the CDR3 is TGTGCCAGCAGCTTAGCGGTCGGGGCGGGGACCGGGGAGCTGTTTTTT.

The V and J genes are TRBV25-1 and TRBJ2-5; perhaps D is TRBD1 or TRBD2 (5 bases each). The V gene lost 2 bases and the J gene lost 1 base, with 14 bases spanning the gap. This CDR3 contains 16 residues. Germline CDR1 is MGHDK and CDR2 is SYGVNS. The CDR3 is CASSETRGSFQETQYF. The DNA of the CDR3 is TGTGCCAGCAGTGAAACCCGGGGCAGTTTCCAAGAGACCCAGTACTTC.

V gene TRBV14 combines with J gene TRBJ1-6; D not resolved. CDR3 length equals 16 residues. CDR1 and CDR2 from the germline V gene are SGHDN and FVKESK. The V and J ends lost 4 bases and 0 bases respectively, with 10 bases between them. Here the CDR3 DNA reads TGTGCCAGCAGCCTTGGACGTAGCTCCTATAATTCACCCCTCCACTTT. Translation: CASSLGRSSYNSPLHF.

The chain employs TRBV7-9 and TRBJ2-2, with TRBD1 matching 7 bases. The germline CDR1 and CDR2 sequences are SEHNR and FQNEAQ (reference sequence). The CDR3 totals 16 residues. V lost 4 bases to trimming and J lost 5 bases; unmatched junction nucleotides: 10. As DNA, the CDR3 is TGTGCCAGCAGCTCTTCGGACAGGAGTTTGACCGGGGAGCTGTTTTTT. Protein product: CASSSSDRSLTGELFF.

The chain links TRBV11-2 to TRBJ2-7; 9 bases agree with TRBD1. Per the germline V gene, CDR1 is SGHAT and CDR2 is FQNNGV. V was pared by 0 bases and J by 0 bases, with 3 bases of the junction left unmatched. The CDR3 has 16 amino acids. CDR3 sequence: CASSLERDRASYEQYF. The CDR3 DNA reads TGTGCCAGCAGCTTAGAGCGGGACAGGGCCTCCTACGAGCAGTACTTC.